Each of the 32 T cell receptor beta chains below was sequenced from the same sample in a study of cytomegalovirus exposure and HLA in healthy donors. The PCR ran on 60 Vbeta and 13 Jbeta primers. The method was immunoSEQ multiplex PCR; TCRdb's version includes in-frame clones alone and lacks a portion of them. This sample yields fewer than 150,000 clones, of which around three quarters are seen a single time; 2% to 2.5% belongs to the top ten. Sequencing input: PBMCs. The receptors here all came from a man aged 30 to 39 in good health and CMV-seronegative.

This chain uses TRBV25-1 with TRBJ1-2; TRBD1 aligns across 7 bases. Germline V lookup: CDR1 MGHDK, CDR2 SYGVNS. The CDR3 is 14 amino acids. With 1 base clipped from V and 4 bases from J, the junction kept 3 bases outside the gene matches. CDR3 protein: CASSELDRSYGYTF. In DNA, the CDR3 is TGTGCCAGCAGTGAATTGGACAGGAGCTATGGCTACACCTTC.

This rearrangement joins TRBV2 to TRBJ2-7; D not resolved. CDR3 length: 11 amino acids. V was trimmed by 6 bases and J by 2 bases, leaving 5 bases between them. CDR1 is SNHLY and CDR2 is FYNNEI in the germline V gene. CDR3 protein: CASSYTYEQYF. DNA of the CDR3: TGTGCCAGCAGCTATACCTACGAGCAGTACTTC.

The chain employs TRBV4-1 and TRBJ2-7, with 10 bases matching TRBD1. This CDR3 is 15 amino acids long. The V gene's germline CDR1 is MGHRA and CDR2 YSYEKL. The V and J ends lost 4 bases and 2 bases, in that order; junction bases with no gene match: 5. The CDR3 DNA reads TGCGCCAGCAGCCCAGGACAGGGGGGGACCTACGAGCAGTACTTC. Amino acid sequence: CASSPGQGGTYEQYF.

On this clone: At one boundary the junction diverges from the germline segment, which might be a read error. The V call is TRBV2, the J call TRBJ1-5; 8 positions agree with TRBD1. The V gene's germline CDR1 is SNHLY and CDR2 FYNNEI. The CDR3 has 12 residues. The DNA for the CDR3 is TGTGCCAGCAGCTTGGGACAGGCGCCCCAGAATTTT. Its translation is CASSLGQAPQNF.

V usage is TRBV15 and J usage is TRBJ2-5, with D possibly being TRBD2 (5 bases). The CDR3 runs 15 residues. Germline V gene sequence: CDR1 LNHNV, CDR2 YYDKDF (reference sequence). V dropped 0 bases and J dropped 5 bases, with 13 bases sitting between them. The CDR3 nucleotides are TGTGCCACCAGCAGAGATCTCGGGGAAGGGGAGACCCAGTACTTC. It codes for CATSRDLGEGETQYF. Looking up the rest from reference TRBV15 and TRBJ2-5 gives the full variable domain: DAMVIQNPRYQVTQFGKPVTLSCSQTLNHNVMYWYQQKSSQAPKLLFHYYDKDFNNEADTPDNFQSRRPNTSFCFLDIRSPGLGDTAMYLCATSRDLGEGETQYFGPGTRLLVL.

This clone was counted a few times. The V and J genes are TRBV6-1 and TRBJ2-5; 8 bases map to TRBD1. The CDR3 spans 15 residues. V shed 2 bases, J shed 2 bases, and the junction held 4 bases outside the gene matches. CDR1 and CDR2 from the germline V gene are MNHNS and SASEGT. CDR3 coding DNA: TGTGCCAGCAGTGAACAAACAGGGGGTCAAGAGACCCAGTACTTC. It is translated as CASSEQTGGQETQYF.

This clone was seen only a few times. The chain couples TRBV28 to TRBJ1-2; 9 bases are a match to TRBD1. There are 14 residues in the CDR3. Germline values: CDR1 MDHEN, CDR2 SYDVKM. J lost 4 bases, V lost 2 bases, and 2 bases had no gene match. The CDR3 loop reads CASSLTGGGYGYTF. Here the CDR3 DNA reads TGTGCCAGCAGTTTAACAGGGGGCGGCTATGGCTACACCTTC.

The rearrangement joins TRBV7-9 to TRBJ1-1; a weak D match, TRBD1 (6 bases). The ends were cut back, 5 bases at V and 6 bases at J, with 16 bases in the middle. Germline V gives CDR1 SEHNR, CDR2 FQNEAQ (reference sequence). The CDR3 contains 14 residues. As DNA, the CDR3 is TGTGCCAGCAGCCGACAGGACAGCTACTCTGAAGCTTTCTTT. This codes for CASSRQDSYSEAFF.

This chain joins TRBV6-6 and TRBJ2-5; D might be TRBD2 (5 bases). This CDR3 spans 15 amino acids. Trimming took 0 bases from V and 1 from J, leaving 9 bases between them. CDR1 is MNHNY, CDR2 SVGAGI, per germline (reference sequence). CDR3 coding DNA: TGTGCCAGCAGTTACTCGAGAGCGGCCCAAGAGACCCAGTACTTC. As protein: CASSYSRAAQETQYF.

The chain recombines TRBV5-6 with TRBJ2-2; D is ambiguous. The V end lost 2 bases, the J end lost 2 bases, and 7 bases lay between the germline ends. The CDR3 runs to 14 residues. Germline V gene sequence: CDR1 SGHDT, CDR2 YYEEEE. CDR3 sequence reads: CASSFFINTGELFF. The CDR3 DNA follows: TGTGCCAGCAGCTTCTTTATAAACACCGGGGAGCTGTTTTTT.

The gene calls are TRBV5-1 and TRBJ1-1, with 9 bases matching TRBD1. J gave up 1 base and V 0 bases, and 7 bases lay outside the gene matches. Per the germline V gene, CDR1 is SGHRS and CDR2 is YFSETQ. The CDR3 runs to 17 residues. As DNA, the CDR3 is TGCGCCAGCAGCTTGGGGTACAGGGGGCGCGAGAACACTGAAGCTTTCTTT. The encoded protein is CASSLGYRGRENTEAFF.

V usage is TRBV30 and J usage is TRBJ2-4; 13 nucleotides line up with TRBD2. The CDR3 is 14 residues long. With 2 bases clipped from V and 6 bases from J, the junction kept 1 base outside the gene matches. Germline V gene sequence: CDR1 GTSNPN, CDR2 SVGIG (reference sequence). CDR3 nucleotides: TGTGCCTGGAGTAGGACTAGCGGGGGAAACATTCAGTACTTC. It codes for CAWSRTSGGNIQYF.

The chain combines TRBV5-1 with TRBJ2-1, with 10 bases fitting TRBD2. Germline loops: CDR1 SGHRS, CDR2 YFSETQ. There are 16 residues in the CDR3. V lost 3 bases to trimming and J lost 9 bases; unmatched junction nucleotides: 12. CDR3 nucleotide sequence: TGCGCCAGCAGCTCCCTAGCGGGAGTAAAGGGAGGTGAGCAGTTCTTC. Translated, it gives CASSSLAGVKGGEQFF.

The chain uses TRBV2 and TRBJ2-7, with a possible D match to TRBD1 (7 bases). Trimming cost V 4 bases and J 0 bases, with 10 bases left between them. This CDR3 has 14 residues. The germline gives CDR1 SNHLY, CDR2 FYNNEI. DNA of the CDR3: TGTGCCAGCAGTGGGGGGGACAGCTCCTACGAGCAGTACTTC. Residues: CASSGGDSSYEQYF.

This clone was seen just once. This rearrangement joins TRBV7-3 to TRBJ2-3; D remains unclear. Deletions cut 5 bases from V and 4 bases from J, with 7 bases between. The CDR3 consists of 12 residues. Germline V gene data show CDR1 as SGHTA and CDR2 as FQGTGA. CDR3 bases: TGTGCCAGCAGCCCGCTAGCAGATACGCAGTATTTT. This encodes CASSPLADTQYF.

The chain has TRBV28 and TRBJ1-6, with TRBD1 identical over 7 bases. Germline CDR1 MDHEN, CDR2 SYDVKM. The CDR3 covers 14 residues. The ends lost 5 bases at V and 7 bases at J; junction bases unmatched: 5. This CDR3 is CASSIVQGNSPLHF. In nucleotides, the CDR3 is TGTGCCAGCAGTATCGTACAGGGGAATTCACCCCTCCACTTT.

The genes are TRBV4-2 and TRBJ2-5, with 7 positions matching TRBD2. CDR1 and CDR2 from the germline V gene are LGHNA and YNFKEQ. The CDR3 contains 18 residues. Germline trimming cut 0 bases from V and 5 bases from J; bases unmatched to any gene: 15. DNA of the CDR3: TGTGCCAGCAGCCAAGATAGACTAGCCCACGTAAACGAGGAGACCCAGTACTTC. This sequence encodes CASSQDRLAHVNEETQYF.

The rearrangement links TRBV2 to TRBJ1-2, with 7 positions matching TRBD1. The germline V gene encodes CDR1 SNHLY and CDR2 FYNNEI. The CDR3 is made up of 13 amino acids. The ends lost 6 bases at V and 3 bases at J; junction bases unmatched: 4. The CDR3 here is CASRTGPDYGYTF. CDR3 nucleotide sequence: TGTGCCAGCAGGACAGGGCCTGACTATGGCTACACCTTC.

In regard to this clone: The same CDR3 can be traced to other DNA sequences in this sample. CDR3 protein: CASSFTGGNSPLHF. DNA of the CDR3: TGTGCCAGCAGTTTCACAGGGGGAAATTCACCCCTCCACTTT. The chain is built from TRBV27 and TRBJ1-6; TRBD1 matches at 8 bases. Germline trimming cut 3 bases from V and 7 bases from J; bases unmatched to any gene: 2. Germline-derived CDR1 and CDR2 are MNHEY and SMNVEV (reference sequence). The CDR3 is made up of 14 amino acids.

The chain has TRBV5-1 and TRBJ1-2, with 8 bases lining up with TRBD1. The germline V gene encodes CDR1 SGHRS and CDR2 YFSETQ. The V segment lost 4 bases and the J segment 8 bases; nucleotides outside the gene matches: 13. CDR3 length: 15 residues. Here the CDR3 reads CASSPNLDRGHGYTF. CDR3 nucleotide sequence: TGCGCCAGCAGCCCAAACCTCGACAGGGGCCACGGCTACACCTTC.

The chain joins TRBV18 to TRBJ1-5, with TRBD1 as a possible D gene (6 bases). V was trimmed by 3 bases and J by 5 bases, leaving 14 bases between them. Germline CDR1 is KGHSH and CDR2 is LQKENI. This CDR3 is 15 amino acids long. The CDR3 sequence is CASSPLTGDHQPQHF. The CDR3 DNA sequence: TGTGCCAGCTCACCCCTGACAGGTGATCATCAGCCCCAGCATTTT.

The chain is built from TRBV29-1 and TRBJ2-3, with D hard to call. With 3 bases removed from V and 0 bases from J, the gap between germline ends came to 13 bases. The CDR3 sequence is 15 residues long. The germline V gene has CDR1 SQVTM and CDR2 ANQGSEA. The CDR3 sequence: CSVDPSGLSTDTQYF. CDR3 DNA: TGCAGCGTTGACCCGTCGGGTTTGAGCACAGATACGCAGTATTTT.

The V and J genes are TRBV25-1 and TRBJ2-3; maybe TRBD1 (5 bases). V dropped 5 bases and J dropped 0 bases, with 18 bases sitting between them. This CDR3 is built from 17 residues. The germline gives CDR1 MGHDK, CDR2 SYGVNS. The CDR3 DNA reads as TGTGCCAGCAGTTCCCCCTGGGGCCGATCTAGCACAGATACGCAGTATTTT. Protein product: CASSSPWGRSSTDTQYF.

The V and J genes are TRBV27 and TRBJ2-7, with TRBD2 matching over 12 bases. Germline CDR1 MNHEY, CDR2 SMNVEV (reference sequence). This CDR3 is built from 16 residues. V shed 5 bases, J shed 4 bases, and the junction held 9 bases outside the gene matches. CDR3 loop: CASSPGLAGHSYEQYF. The CDR3 coding sequence is TGTGCCAGCAGTCCCGGACTAGCGGGGCACTCATACGAGCAGTACTTC.

This clone appeared once. CDR3 in amino acids: CASSSRGSLSYNEQFF. DNA of the CDR3: TGTGCCAGCAGCTCCAGGGGTTCCCTCTCCTACAATGAGCAGTTCTTC. This chain uses TRBV7-9 with TRBJ2-1, with D perhaps matching TRBD1 (6 bases). The CDR3 has 16 residues. Germline loops: CDR1 SEHNR, CDR2 FQNEAQ (reference sequence). Trimming pared 4 bases from V and 0 bases from J, leaving 13 bases between.

The genes are TRBV1 and TRBJ2-7; TRBD2 is the table's D call and was not checked against the DNA. TRBV1 is given as a pseudogene. This CDR3 contains 17 residues. The CDR3 DNA follows: TGCACCAGCAGCCAGATCAGGGTTTGGAGCGGGCACTGCGAGCAGTACTTC. It translates to CTSSQIRVWSGHCEQYF.

J is TRBJ1-2 and V is TRBV4-2; the match to TRBD1 covers 8 bases. J was trimmed by 1 base and V by 2 bases; bases with no gene match: 6. The CDR3 loop spans 16 amino acids. Germline assignment: CDR1 LGHNA and CDR2 YNFKEQ. The CDR3 spells CASSQTRGQGNYGYTF. For the CDR3, the DNA is TGTGCCAGCAGCCAAACGAGAGGACAGGGTAACTATGGCTACACCTTC.

The rearrangement joins TRBV5-8 to TRBJ1-6; maybe TRBD1 (6 bases). The CDR3 has 17 residues. CDR1 and CDR2 from the germline V gene are SGHTS and YDEGEE. The germline V and J ends were trimmed by 0 bases and 10 bases, with 20 bases remaining between them. CDR3 nucleotides: TGTGCCAGCAGCTTGGGACAGGCGCGGCGGACTGACTCACCCCTCCACTTT. Translating gives CASSLGQARRTDSPLHF.

This clone appeared once. This chain links TRBV7-9 with TRBJ2-3, with D possibly matching TRBD1 (6 bases). The CDR3 covers 16 residues. Trimming shortened V by 9 bases and J by 5 bases, and 24 bases separated the two germline ends. CDR1 and CDR2 from the germline V gene are SEHNR and FQNEAQ (reference sequence). The CDR3 nucleotides read TGTGCCAGAGGTGAATTGACGACGGCAGGGGAAGATACGCAGTATTTT. Its protein is CARGELTTAGEDTQYF.

This clone was seen more than once but under ten times. The rearrangement links TRBV6-1 to TRBJ2-7; no reliable D call. Trimming left V 1 base short and J 2 bases short, with 9 bases between. This CDR3 has 14 residues. Germline lookup yields CDR1 MNHNS and CDR2 SASEGT. CDR3 in amino acids: CASSEVKIAYEQYF. CDR3 nucleotides: TGTGCCAGCAGTGAAGTTAAGATAGCCTACGAGCAGTACTTC.

As DNA, the CDR3 is TGTGCCAGCAGCAAAGTGCGGGCCGGGGAGCTGTTTTTT. Encoded protein: CASSKVRAGELFF. The J gene is TRBJ2-2, the V gene TRBV21-1; the tabulated D call, TRBD2, remains unverified against the DNA. TRBV21-1 is described as a pseudogene. The CDR3 extends over 13 amino acids.

The chain uses TRBV4-1 and TRBJ2-1; 9 nucleotides agree with TRBD2. J was trimmed by 5 bases and V by 5 bases; bases with no gene match: 7. Germline-derived CDR1 and CDR2 are MGHRA and YSYEKL. This CDR3 region has 15 residues. The CDR3: CASSDVAGVNNEQFF. CDR3 DNA: TGCGCCAGCAGCGACGTAGCGGGGGTTAACAATGAGCAGTTCTTC.